What follows are 24 T cell receptor beta chains derived from one specimen sequenced in a study of control samples from healthy donors and cancer patients. Generated by immunoSEQ multiplex PCR, the TCRdb table keeps only in-frame clones and is missing some. Found here are hundreds of thousands of clones, roughly 87% of them singletons; the top ten hold 10% to 15%. Source material: PBMCs. The receptors originated from a woman aged 60-75 years with lung cancer.

The chain links TRBV7-9 to TRBJ1-2; D is uncertain. Germline CDR1 and CDR2: SEHNR and FQNEAQ (reference sequence). Trimming took off 2 bases at V and 3 bases at J, with 4 bases between the two ends. This CDR3 region has 12 residues. The CDR3 region is CASSLRDYGYTF. In nucleotides, the CDR3 is TGTGCCAGCAGCTTAAGGGACTATGGCTACACCTTC. The variable domain in full, with the rest retrieved from reference TRBV7-9 and TRBJ1-2, is DTGVSQNPRHKITKRGQNVTFRCDPISEHNRLYWYRQTLGQGPEFLTYFQNEAQLEKSRLLSDRFSAERPKGSFSTLEIQRTEQGDSAMYLCASSLRDYGYTFGSGTRLTVV.

The chain carries TRBV13 and TRBJ2-3, with D perhaps being TRBD1 or TRBD2 (5 bases each). This CDR3 is built from 16 residues. Germline CDR1 reads PRHDT; CDR2 reads FYEKMQ (reference sequence). V was clipped by 5 bases and J by 4 bases, with 19 bases between them. This CDR3 is CASSPSGTILADTQYF. In DNA form, the CDR3 reads TGTGCCAGCAGCCCATCCGGGACCATATTGGCAGATACGCAGTATTTT.

The chain joins TRBV6-5 to TRBJ1-1, with 7 bases identical to TRBD1. Germline CDR1 is MNHEY and CDR2 is SVGAGI. The CDR3 sequence is 15 residues long. Trimming took 2 bases from V and 7 from J; bases not matched to a gene: 10. CDR3 sequence: CASSYRGRGGFEAFF. CDR3 in DNA: TGTGCCAGCAGTTACCGCGGCCGAGGGGGCTTTGAAGCTTTCTTT.

J is TRBJ1-1 and V is TRBV18, with 8 bases lining up with TRBD1. Germline V gene sequence: CDR1 KGHSH, CDR2 LQKENI. J was trimmed by 4 bases and V by 6 bases; bases with no gene match: 7. CDR3 length: 14 residues. For the CDR3, the DNA is TGTGCCAGCTCCCAAGGACAGGGCGGCACTGAAGCTTTCTTT. Translation gives CASSQGQGGTEAFF.

The rearrangement uses TRBV3-1 (or the pseudogene TRBV3-2) and TRBJ1-1; D is ambiguous. Trimming took 3 bases from V and 1 from J, leaving 6 bases between them. Germline values: CDR1 LGHDT, CDR2 YNNKEL (reference sequence). The CDR3 contains 13 residues. The chain's CDR3 is CASSQTGNTEAFF. In DNA form, the CDR3 reads TGTGCCAGCAGCCAGACGGGGAACACTGAAGCTTTCTTT.

This chain connects TRBV5-5 to TRBJ1-6; D may be TRBD1 (6 bases). V was clipped by 4 bases and J by 4 bases, with 9 bases between them. The CDR3 runs 14 residues. CDR1 SGHKS and CDR2 YYEKEE come from the germline V gene (reference sequence). The CDR3 sequence is CASSTGTYNSPLHF. CDR3 DNA: TGTGCCAGCAGCACCGGGACATATAATTCACCCCTCCACTTT.

This chain connects TRBV15 to TRBJ2-1, with 8 bases lining up with TRBD1. From germline, CDR1 is LNHNV and CDR2 YYDKDF (reference sequence). The length of the CDR3 is 14 residues. V shed 9 bases and J 9 bases; nucleotides not matched to a gene: 13. CDR3 bases: TGTGCCACTGATGGACAGGGTAACCTGGGTGAGCAGTTCTTC. Translation gives CATDGQGNLGEQFF.

The chain employs TRBV28 and TRBJ2-1; weak D call: TRBD2 (6 bases). V gave up 8 bases and J gave up 0 bases, with 11 bases separating them. The length of the CDR3 is 14 residues. Per the germline V gene, CDR1 is MDHEN and CDR2 is SYDVKM. In DNA, the CDR3 is TGTGCCAGCCGGGGGTTCCCCTCCTACAATGAGCAGTTCTTC. Protein: CASRGFPSYNEQFF.

This rearrangement joins TRBV30 to TRBJ2-1, with D possibly TRBD2 on 5 matching bases. This CDR3 region has 14 residues. Germline-derived CDR1 and CDR2 are GTSNPN and SVGIG (reference sequence). Trimming left V 3 bases short and J 5 bases short, with 14 bases between. CDR3 DNA: TGTGCCTGGAGAGGCCCCGCGGGTAACAATGAGCAGTTCTTC. Translated, it gives CAWRGPAGNNEQFF.

This clone has just one count. The chain recombines TRBV7-9 with TRBJ1-1; possibly TRBD1 for D (5 bases). The length of the CDR3 is 15 residues. The V and J ends lost 1 base and 2 bases respectively, with 11 bases between them. Germline V gives CDR1 SEHNR, CDR2 FQNEAQ (reference sequence). CDR3 region: CASSLGGAFNTEAFF. DNA for the CDR3: TGTGCCAGCAGCTTAGGGGGCGCTTTTAACACTGAAGCTTTCTTT.

In the case of this clone: The same CDR3 is also encoded by other DNA sequences in this sample. V and J are TRBV19 and TRBJ2-7, with TRBD1 as a possible D gene (5 bases). Germline CDR1 and CDR2: LNHDA and SQIVND (reference sequence). V was pared by 3 bases and J by 4 bases, with 10 bases between. This CDR3 contains 13 residues. The CDR3 DNA is TGTGCCAGTAGTATCGGGCAGGGTTACGAGCAGTACTTC. This gives the protein CASSIGQGYEQYF.

The rearrangement links TRBV7-9 to TRBJ2-7; perhaps TRBD1 as D (5 bases). The V and J ends lost 5 bases and 5 bases respectively, with 13 bases between them. In germline, CDR1 is SEHNR, CDR2 FQNEAQ (reference sequence). The CDR3 length is 13 residues. For the CDR3, the DNA is TGTGCCAGCAGCCTCGCAGGGCTAAACGAGCAGTACTTC. Encoded protein: CASSLAGLNEQYF.

Worth noting for this clone: Distinct nucleotide sequences in the sample also encode this CDR3. This chain connects TRBV6-6 to TRBJ1-1; no definite D call. CDR3 length equals 12 residues. V was clipped by 6 bases and J by 0 bases, with 5 bases between them. The germline CDR1 and CDR2 sequences are MNHNY and SVGAGI (reference sequence). CDR3 protein: CASSLLNTEAFF. The CDR3 region has the DNA TGTGCCAGCAGCTTATTGAACACTGAAGCTTTCTTT.

This clone was recorded a few times. The chain is built from TRBV7-9 and TRBJ2-2; D uncertain. Trimming removed 1 base at V and 4 bases at J, with 7 bases between. Germline-derived CDR1 and CDR2 are SEHNR and FQNEAQ (reference sequence). This CDR3 region has 14 residues. CDR3 amino acids: CASSLEWSTGELFF. The CDR3 coding sequence is TGTGCCAGCAGCTTAGAATGGTCCACCGGGGAGCTGTTTTTT.

As concerns this clone: This specimen includes other DNA sequences encoding the same CDR3. V usage is TRBV9 and J usage is TRBJ1-5; D is ambiguous. V lost 0 bases and J lost 1, with 2 bases in between. The CDR3 spans 13 residues. Per germline, CDR1 SGDLS and CDR2 YYNGEE. The CDR3 nucleotides are TGTGCCAGCAGCGTAGGCAGCAATCAGCCCCAGCATTTT. It is translated as CASSVGSNQPQHF.

The rearrangement links TRBV28 to TRBJ1-5; D may be TRBD1 (5 bases). Between the trimmed V and J ends, which lost 2 bases and 4 bases, there was a span of 12 bases. The CDR3 runs 15 residues. Germline CDR1 is MDHEN and CDR2 is SYDVKM. CDR3 in amino acids: CASSLTAGGNQPQHF. As DNA, the CDR3 is TGTGCCAGCAGTTTAACCGCGGGGGGAAATCAGCCCCAGCATTTT.

This clone has just a few counts. V is TRBV7-2 and J is TRBJ2-7; D is possibly TRBD2 (6 bases). The CDR3 covers 16 residues. The germline V and J ends were trimmed by 0 bases and 1 base, with 13 bases remaining between them. Per germline, CDR1 SGHTA and CDR2 FQGNSA. The CDR3 sequence is CASSLASEGRSYEQYF. The DNA of the CDR3 is TGTGCCAGCAGCTTAGCGTCGGAGGGTAGATCCTACGAGCAGTACTTC.

The chain joins TRBV19 to TRBJ1-5; D call uncertain. Trimming cost V 7 bases and J 1 base, with 11 bases left between them. Germline V gives CDR1 LNHDA, CDR2 SQIVND (reference sequence). The CDR3 totals 14 residues. CDR3: CASTTTGSNQPQHF. In DNA form, the CDR3 reads TGTGCCAGTACTACTACGGGGAGCAATCAGCCCCAGCATTTT.

This clone has a single count. The chain combines TRBV7-3 with TRBJ2-7, with 15 nucleotides matching TRBD2. The CDR3 sequence is 20 residues long. Germline-derived CDR1 and CDR2 are SGHTA and FQGTGA. Losses at the gene ends were 4 bases for V and 3 bases for J; bases not matched to a gene: 16. The DNA for the CDR3 is TGTGCCAGCAGCTCCCGAGCCGGGACTAGCGGGGGGCCAACTTACTACGAGCAGTACTTC. Translated, it gives CASSSRAGTSGGPTYYEQYF.

This clone was seen just once. This sequence joins TRBV28 and TRBJ1-5; D unresolved. The CDR3 spans 12 residues. Trimming pared 3 bases from V and 9 bases from J, leaving 9 bases between. The germline gives CDR1 MDHEN, CDR2 SYDVKM. CDR3 residues: CASSLRTGPQHF. CDR3 DNA sequence: TGTGCCAGCAGTTTGAGGACTGGGCCCCAGCATTTT.

The rearrangement joins TRBV19 to TRBJ1-5; D ambiguous. V dropped 9 bases and J dropped 0 bases, with 18 bases sitting between them. There are 16 residues in the CDR3. Germline assignment: CDR1 LNHDA and CDR2 SQIVND (reference sequence). In DNA form, the CDR3 reads TGTGCCAGCCAAATCCTCGCGGTAAATAGCAATCAGCCCCAGCATTTT. Residues: CASQILAVNSNQPQHF.

This chain joins TRBV30 and TRBJ1-2; a possible D gene is TRBD1 (5 bases). Trimming removed 6 bases at V and 4 bases at J, with 15 bases between. CDR3 size: 13 residues. CDR1 and CDR2 from the germline V gene are GTSNPN and SVGIG (reference sequence). This chain's CDR3 is CACLRGTFYGYTF. The CDR3 DNA reads as TGTGCCTGCCTCCGGGGGACCTTCTATGGCTACACCTTC.

The chain has TRBV6-5 and TRBJ2-7; D is perhaps TRBD2 (6 bases). The V gene lost 7 bases and the J gene lost 6 bases, with 19 bases spanning the gap. This CDR3 is built from 14 residues. The V gene's germline CDR1 is MNHEY and CDR2 SVGAGI. The DNA for the CDR3 is TGTGCCAGCATCACATCCGGGGGATCTCGCGAGCAGTACTTC. Its protein is CASITSGGSREQYF.

This clone was seen a handful of times. This chain connects TRBV5-1 to TRBJ2-7, with D perhaps TRBD1 (7 bases). Germline CDR1 and CDR2: SGHRS and YFSETQ. V gave up 4 bases and J gave up 3 bases, with 14 bases separating them. CDR3 length equals 14 residues. The chain's CDR3 is CASSPRQGGYEQYF. The CDR3, as DNA: TGCGCCAGCAGCCCGAGACAGGGAGGCTACGAGCAGTACTTC.